These 26 T cell receptor beta chains were sequenced from one sample in a study of memory CD4+ T cells and cytomegalovirus serostatus. Single viable CD3+CD4+CD8-CD45RO+ cells were sorted as the memory CD4+ T cells. TCRdb's copy holds only in-frame clones and misses some; the assay was immunoSEQ multiplex PCR. Of roughly 64,000 clones in the sample, 77% are singletons; the top ten hold approximately 0.81%. The material sequenced was memory CD4+ T cells from blood. Every receptor here comes from an adult in good health and CMV-seronegative.

A few counts support this clone. The genes are TRBV9 and TRBJ1-2; TRBD1 matches at 8 bases. CDR1 SGDLS and CDR2 YYNGEE come from the germline V gene. V dropped 1 base and J dropped 7; count of bases not matched to a gene: 3. CDR3 length: 13 amino acids. The CDR3 reads CASSVSGGGGYTF. The CDR3 coding sequence is TGTGCCAGCAGCGTATCAGGGGGCGGTGGCTACACCTTC.

The V call is TRBV6-5, the J call TRBJ1-5, with D possibly being TRBD1 (6 bases). CDR1 MNHEY and CDR2 SVGAGI come from the germline V gene. Trimming took off 6 bases at V and 7 bases at J, with 13 bases between the two ends. The CDR3 is 13 amino acids. The CDR3, as DNA: TGTGCCAGCAGACAGGGCAACAACCAGCCCCAGCATTTT. Amino acids: CASRQGNNQPQHF.

The genes are TRBV5-1 and TRBJ2-3; 12 nucleotides match TRBD2. V gave up 1 base and J gave up 2 bases; unmatched junction bases: 5. The CDR3 sequence is 17 residues long. Germline loops: CDR1 SGHRS, CDR2 YFSETQ. CDR3 sequence reads: CASSLRASGGVTDTQYF. In DNA form, the CDR3 reads TGCGCCAGCAGCTTGCGGGCTAGCGGGGGGGTCACAGATACGCAGTATTTT.

V usage is TRBV29-1 and J usage is TRBJ1-2; 9 bases are a match to TRBD1. Germline CDR1 and CDR2: SQVTM and ANQGSEA. The CDR3 is 13 amino acids. V shed 3 bases, J shed 6 bases, and the junction held 5 bases outside the gene matches. CDR3 protein: CSVDRTGADGYTF. The DNA of the CDR3 is TGCAGCGTTGATCGGACAGGGGCAGATGGCTACACCTTC.

The chain has TRBV10-2 and TRBJ2-4; D unresolved. Germline V CDR1 and CDR2: WSHSY, SAAADI. The CDR3 extends over 12 amino acids. Trimming stripped 4 bases from V and 3 bases from J, with 4 bases between. The CDR3 region has the DNA TGCGCCAGCAGTGGTTACAAAAACATTCAGTACTTC. Its translation: CASSGYKNIQYF.

The V gene is TRBV28, the J gene TRBJ2-1; TRBD2 matches 10 bases. This CDR3 is built from 15 residues. Per the germline V gene, CDR1 is MDHEN and CDR2 is SYDVKM. The V gene end was trimmed by 5 bases and the J gene end by 5 bases; junction bases not matched to a gene: 6. The CDR3 here is CASSPWTSGDNEQFF. In DNA form, the CDR3 reads TGTGCCAGCAGTCCCTGGACTAGCGGAGACAATGAGCAGTTCTTC.

This clone was seen once. V is TRBV10-3 and J is TRBJ2-7; 12 positions match TRBD2. The germline V gene has CDR1 ENHRY and CDR2 SYGVKD. The CDR3 totals 17 residues. V shed 2 bases, J shed 8 bases, and the junction held 13 bases outside the gene matches. The CDR3 nucleotides read TGTGCCATCAGTGAGCCCAATCATCGGACTAGCGGGACCCAGCAGTACTTC. Translating it yields CAISEPNHRTSGTQQYF.

This clone was detected once. The CDR3 sequence is CASSLLSGDGGKQFF. The CDR3 DNA sequence: TGCGCCAGCAGCTTGTTGTCGGGTGATGGGGGTAAGCAGTTCTTC. J is TRBJ2-1 and V is TRBV5-1; TRBD1 or TRBD2 may be the D gene (5 bases each). Germline CDR1 reads SGHRS; CDR2 reads YFSETQ. With 1 base removed from V and 11 bases from J, the gap between germline ends came to 19 bases. The CDR3 runs 15 residues.

The chain carries TRBV19 and TRBJ1-2; TRBD1 might be the D (5 bases). CDR1 is LNHDA and CDR2 is SQIVND in the germline V gene (reference sequence). V was cut by 6 bases and J by 8 bases, with 16 bases left in between. The CDR3 has 13 residues. The CDR3 is CASRTPGERGYTF. The CDR3 DNA sequence: TGTGCCAGTAGAACCCCGGGGGAGCGAGGCTACACCTTC.

A single count supports this clone. This rearrangement joins TRBV7-2 to TRBJ1-2, with D perhaps matching TRBD1 (5 bases). Trimming took off 4 bases at V and 4 bases at J, with 13 bases between the two ends. Germline CDR1 SGHTA, CDR2 FQGNSA. The CDR3 is made up of 14 amino acids. The CDR3 reads CASSSPGRSYGYTF. DNA for the CDR3: TGTGCCAGCAGCTCCCCGGGACGGTCCTATGGCTACACCTTC.

This clone was detected only a few times. The rearrangement links TRBV19 to TRBJ1-1; tentatively, D is TRBD1 (5 bases). Germline V gives CDR1 LNHDA, CDR2 SQIVND (reference sequence). The CDR3 runs 13 residues. Trimming pared 6 bases from V and 0 bases from J, leaving 8 bases between. CDR3 in amino acids: CASREGMNTEAFF. DNA of the CDR3: TGTGCCAGTAGAGAGGGGATGAACACTGAAGCTTTCTTT.

The chain uses TRBV7-6 and TRBJ2-3; TRBD1 is a possible D gene (5 bases). The CDR3 extends over 15 amino acids. The germline CDR1 and CDR2 sequences are SGHVS and FNYEAQ. V was trimmed by 2 bases and J by 4 bases, leaving 13 bases between them. Written as DNA, the CDR3 is TGTGCCAGCAGCTTATTTATCCAGGGTTCAGATACGCAGTATTTT. Protein sequence: CASSLFIQGSDTQYF.

The chain has TRBV5-1 and TRBJ1-1; D ambiguous. CDR1 and CDR2 (germline): SGHRS, YFSETQ. The CDR3 is 15 amino acids. V shed 0 bases and J shed 4 bases, with 13 bases lying between them. CDR3 bases: TGCGCCAGCAGCTTGGCAGTGGAGAAGAGCACTGAAGCTTTCTTT. It specifies CASSLAVEKSTEAFF.

Points on this clone: Within the sample, other DNA sequences also encode this same CDR3. The CDR3 reads CASSLDPGQGAYEQYF. The CDR3 nucleotides are TGCGCCAGCAGCTTGGACCCGGGACAGGGGGCCTACGAGCAGTACTTC. The chain carries TRBV5-1 and TRBJ2-7, with 11 bases lining up with TRBD1. V gave up 0 bases and J gave up 2 bases; unmatched junction bases: 4. The CDR3 has 16 amino acids. In germline, CDR1 is SGHRS, CDR2 YFSETQ.

This chain uses TRBV4-3 with TRBJ2-1; D not certain. The CDR3 is 13 amino acids. The germline CDR1 and CDR2 sequences are LGHNA and YSLEER. Trimming removed 4 bases from V and 8 bases from J, with 12 bases in between. CDR3 nucleotides: TGCGCCAGCAGCCCCCAAGGAGCCGATGAGCAGTTCTTC. This sequence encodes CASSPQGADEQFF.

This clone was found a few times. The CDR3 spells CASSLTIKHTGELFF. DNA of the CDR3: TGCGCCAGCAGCCTGACCATTAAACACACCGGGGAGCTGTTTTTT. The chain employs TRBV5-1 and TRBJ2-2; no reliable D call. With 4 bases removed from V and 3 bases from J, the gap between germline ends came to 13 bases. The CDR3 length is 15 residues. Germline-derived CDR1 and CDR2 are SGHRS and YFSETQ.

V gene TRBV11-1 combines with J gene TRBJ1-4; D is undetermined. CDR3 length equals 15 residues. V gave up 3 bases and J gave up 5 bases, with 13 bases separating them. Germline V CDR1 and CDR2: SGHAT, FQDESV (reference sequence). CDR3 region: CASSFKRQPNEKLFF. The CDR3 region has the DNA TGTGCCAGCAGCTTTAAGAGACAACCAAATGAAAAACTGTTTTTT. Looking up the rest from reference TRBV11-1 and TRBJ1-4 gives the full variable domain: EAEVAQSPRYKITEKSQAVAFWCDPISGHATLYWYRQILGQGPELLVQFQDESVVDDSQLPKDRFSAERLKGVDSTLKIQPAELGDSAMYLCASSFKRQPNEKLFFGSGTQLSVL.

This chain's CDR3 is CASATGYTGELFF. The CDR3 DNA reads TGCGCCAGCGCGACAGGGTACACCGGGGAGCTGTTTTTT. The chain is built from TRBV5-1 and TRBJ2-2; the match to TRBD1 covers 7 bases. This CDR3 has 13 residues. Looked up from germline, CDR1 is SGHRS and CDR2 is YFSETQ. V was pared by 7 bases and J by 3 bases, with 3 bases of the junction left unmatched.

This chain links TRBV18 with TRBJ1-2, with D perhaps matching TRBD1 (6 bases). Trimming took 4 bases from V and 2 from J, leaving 8 bases between them. The CDR3 is 13 amino acids. Germline V gene sequence: CDR1 KGHSH, CDR2 LQKENI. This CDR3 reads CASSRDTNYGYTF. DNA of the CDR3: TGTGCCAGCTCACGGGACACGAACTATGGCTACACCTTC. Full variable domain (remainder filled in from reference TRBV18 and TRBJ1-2): NAGVMQNPRHLVRRRGQEARLRCSPMKGHSHVYWYRQLPEEGLKFMVYLQKENIIDESGMPKERFSAEFPKEGPSILRIQQVVRGDSAAYFCASSRDTNYGYTFGSGTRLTVV.

This clone was found a few times. This sequence joins TRBV29-1 and TRBJ2-5, with D unclear. The CDR3 consists of 12 residues. V lost 3 bases and J lost 2, with 7 bases in between. Per the germline V gene, CDR1 is SQVTM and CDR2 is ANQGSEA. The DNA of the CDR3 is TGCAGCGTTGACGGCCAACAAGAGACCCAGTACTTC. Protein: CSVDGQQETQYF.

This chain links TRBV12-5 with TRBJ1-1; 7 positions match TRBD1. The J segment lost 0 bases and the V segment lost 1 base, leaving 2 bases of the junction unmatched. The CDR3 has 15 residues. Germline V gives CDR1 LGHNT, CDR2 FRNRAP. The CDR3 bases are TGTGCTAGTGGTTTGGGGGACAGACTGAACACTGAAGCTTTCTTT. Protein sequence: CASGLGDRLNTEAFF.

This clone was observed a few times. The J gene is TRBJ1-1, the V gene TRBV30; tentatively, D is TRBD1 (5 bases). Trimming left V 4 bases short and J 1 base short, with 10 bases between. CDR1 and CDR2 from the germline V gene are GTSNPN and SVGIG (reference sequence). This CDR3 is built from 13 residues. As DNA, the CDR3 is TGTGCCTGGACCAGACAGCAGAACACTGAAGCTTTCTTT. Translated, it gives CAWTRQQNTEAFF. Supplemented by reference TRBV30 and TRBJ1-1, the full variable domain reads SQTIHQWPATLVQPVGSPLSLECTVEGTSNPNLYWYRQAAGRGLQLLFYSVGIGQISSEVPQNLSASRPQDRQFILSSKKLLLSDSGFYLCAWTRQQNTEAFFGQGTRLTVV.

The chain combines TRBV18 with TRBJ2-5; D may be TRBD1 (6 bases). CDR1 is KGHSH and CDR2 is LQKENI in the germline V gene. The V end was cut by 2 bases, the J end by 2 bases, with 9 bases between. The CDR3 is 14 residues long. Here the CDR3 DNA reads TGTGCCAGCTCACCAGGGACACGACAAGAGACCCAGTACTTC. It codes for CASSPGTRQETQYF.

This sequence joins TRBV4-1 and TRBJ1-3; D is unclear. V was trimmed by 2 bases and J by 0 bases, leaving 17 bases between them. Germline CDR1 is MGHRA and CDR2 is YSYEKL. CDR3 length equals 18 residues. CDR3 sequence reads: CASSQSPGHPDSGNTIYF. CDR3 DNA sequence: TGCGCCAGCAGCCAAAGCCCGGGCCACCCTGACTCTGGAAACACCATATATTTT.

V is TRBV29-1 and J is TRBJ2-4, with a possible D match to TRBD2 (6 bases). CDR3 length: 12 residues. The germline CDR1 and CDR2 sequences are SQVTM and ANQGSEA. V shed 3 bases and J shed 7 bases, with 10 bases lying between them. The CDR3 bases are TGCAGCGTTGACGGGAGAGGTAACATTCAGTACTTC. Its protein product is CSVDGRGNIQYF.

There are a few counts of this clone. The chain has TRBV30 and TRBJ1-1; D possibly corresponds to TRBD1 (5 bases). The CDR3 totals 11 residues. V was pared by 5 bases and J by 6 bases, with 10 bases between. Germline assignment: CDR1 GTSNPN and CDR2 SVGIG (reference sequence). As DNA, the CDR3 is TGTGCCTGGGATGGGGGGTCTGAAGCTTTCTTT. Translating it yields CAWDGGSEAFF.